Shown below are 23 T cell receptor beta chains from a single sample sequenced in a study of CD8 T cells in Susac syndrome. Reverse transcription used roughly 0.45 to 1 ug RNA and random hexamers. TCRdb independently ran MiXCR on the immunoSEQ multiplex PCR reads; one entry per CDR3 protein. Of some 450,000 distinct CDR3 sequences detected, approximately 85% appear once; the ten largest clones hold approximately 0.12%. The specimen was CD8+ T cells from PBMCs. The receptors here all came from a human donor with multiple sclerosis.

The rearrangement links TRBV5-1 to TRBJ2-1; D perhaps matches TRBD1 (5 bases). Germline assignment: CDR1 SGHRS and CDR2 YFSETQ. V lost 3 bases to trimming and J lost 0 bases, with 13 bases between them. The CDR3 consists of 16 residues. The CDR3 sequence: CASSWGGLSSYNEQFF. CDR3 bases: TGCGCCAGCAGCTGGGGCGGATTGAGCTCCTACAATGAGCAGTTCTTC.

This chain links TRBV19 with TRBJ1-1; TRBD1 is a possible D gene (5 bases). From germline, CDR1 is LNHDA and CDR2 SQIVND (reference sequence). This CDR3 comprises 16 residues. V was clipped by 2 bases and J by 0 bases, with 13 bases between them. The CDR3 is CASSIQGSRLNTEAFF. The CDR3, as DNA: TGTGCCAGTAGTATACAGGGTTCCAGGCTGAACACTGAAGCTTTCTTT. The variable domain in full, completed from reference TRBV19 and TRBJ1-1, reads DGGITQSPKYLFRKEGQNVTLSCEQNLNHDAMYWYRQDPGQGLRLIYYSQIVNDFQKGDIAEGYSVSREKKESFPLTVTSAQKNPTAFYLCASSIQGSRLNTEAFFGQGTRLTVV.

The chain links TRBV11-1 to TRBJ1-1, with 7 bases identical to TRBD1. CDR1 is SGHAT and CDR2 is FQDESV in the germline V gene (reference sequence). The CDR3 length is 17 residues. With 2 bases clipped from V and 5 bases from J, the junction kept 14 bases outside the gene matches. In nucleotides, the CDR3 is TGTGCCAGCAGCTTACCGGGACAGAGTAGCCCGGGAACTGAAGCTTTCTTT. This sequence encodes CASSLPGQSSPGTEAFF.

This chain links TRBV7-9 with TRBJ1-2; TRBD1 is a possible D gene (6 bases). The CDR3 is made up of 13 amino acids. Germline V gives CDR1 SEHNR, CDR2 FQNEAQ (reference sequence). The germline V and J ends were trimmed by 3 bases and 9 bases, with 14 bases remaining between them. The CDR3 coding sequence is TGTGCCAGCAGCTTCGGGGGGCCGGGCCGCTACACCTTC. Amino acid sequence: CASSFGGPGRYTF. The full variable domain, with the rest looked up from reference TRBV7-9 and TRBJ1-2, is DTGVSQNPRHKITKRGQNVTFRCDPISEHNRLYWYRQTLGQGPEFLTYFQNEAQLEKSRLLSDRFSAERPKGSFSTLEIQRTEQGDSAMYLCASSFGGPGRYTFGSGTRLTVV.

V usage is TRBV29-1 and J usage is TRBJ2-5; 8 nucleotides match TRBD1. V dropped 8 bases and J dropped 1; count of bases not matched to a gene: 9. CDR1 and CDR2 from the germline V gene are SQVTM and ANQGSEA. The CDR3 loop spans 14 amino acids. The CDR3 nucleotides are TGCAGCACGTGGACAGGGACGCCCCAAGAGACCCAGTACTTC. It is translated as CSTWTGTPQETQYF.

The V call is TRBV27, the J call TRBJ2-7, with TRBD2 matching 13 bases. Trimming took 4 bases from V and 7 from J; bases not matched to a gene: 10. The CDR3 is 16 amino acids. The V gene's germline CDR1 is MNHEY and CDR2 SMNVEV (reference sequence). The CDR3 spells CASSSLTGLAGWEQYF. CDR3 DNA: TGTGCCAGCAGTTCCCTAACGGGACTAGCGGGATGGGAGCAGTACTTC.

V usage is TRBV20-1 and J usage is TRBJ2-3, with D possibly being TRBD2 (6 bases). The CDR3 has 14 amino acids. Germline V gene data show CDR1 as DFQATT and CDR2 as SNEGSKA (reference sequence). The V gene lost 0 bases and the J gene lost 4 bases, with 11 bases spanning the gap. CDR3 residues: CSARDAGGPDTQYF. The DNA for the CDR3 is TGCAGTGCTAGAGACGCCGGGGGTCCAGATACGCAGTATTTT.

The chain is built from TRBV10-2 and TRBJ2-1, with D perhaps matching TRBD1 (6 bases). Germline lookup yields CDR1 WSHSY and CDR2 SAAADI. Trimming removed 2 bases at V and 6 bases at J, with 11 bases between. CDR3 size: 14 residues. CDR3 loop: CASSEAGAINEQFF. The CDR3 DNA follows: TGCGCCAGCAGTGAGGCAGGGGCGATCAATGAGCAGTTCTTC.

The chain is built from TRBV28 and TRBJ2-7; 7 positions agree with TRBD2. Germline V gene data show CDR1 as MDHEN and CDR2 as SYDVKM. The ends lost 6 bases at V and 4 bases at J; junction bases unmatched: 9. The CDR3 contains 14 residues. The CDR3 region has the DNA TGTGCCAGCAGCCCCTCCGGACTAGTTTACGAGCAGTACTTC. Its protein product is CASSPSGLVYEQYF.

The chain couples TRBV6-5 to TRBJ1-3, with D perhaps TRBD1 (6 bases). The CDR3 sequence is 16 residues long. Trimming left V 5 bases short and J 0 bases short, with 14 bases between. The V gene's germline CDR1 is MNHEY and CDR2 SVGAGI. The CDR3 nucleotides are TGTGCCAGCAGTCAGTCGGGGGCCTTCTCTGGAAACACCATATATTTT. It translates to CASSQSGAFSGNTIYF.

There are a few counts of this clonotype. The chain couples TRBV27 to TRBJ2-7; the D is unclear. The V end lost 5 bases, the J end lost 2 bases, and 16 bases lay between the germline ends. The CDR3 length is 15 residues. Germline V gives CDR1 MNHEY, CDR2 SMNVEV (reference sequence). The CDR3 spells CASSPGYSQTYEQYF. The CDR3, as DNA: TGTGCCAGCAGTCCTGGGTATTCCCAAACCTACGAGCAGTACTTC.

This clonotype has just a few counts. CDR3: CASSQYNGSYEQYF. In DNA, the CDR3 is TGCGCCAGCAGTCAATACAACGGGAGCTACGAGCAGTACTTC. The genes are TRBV23-1 and TRBJ2-7; the D gene is possibly TRBD2 (6 bases). TRBV23-1 is annotated as an ORF whose role is uncertain. Between the trimmed V and J ends, which lost 1 base and 3 bases, there was a span of 10 bases. The CDR3 has 14 amino acids.

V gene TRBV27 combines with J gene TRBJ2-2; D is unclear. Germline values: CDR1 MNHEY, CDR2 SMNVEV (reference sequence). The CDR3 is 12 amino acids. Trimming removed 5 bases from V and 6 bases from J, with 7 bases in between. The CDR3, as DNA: TGTGCCAGCAGTATTGGTGCCGGGGAGCTGTTTTTT. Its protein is CASSIGAGELFF.

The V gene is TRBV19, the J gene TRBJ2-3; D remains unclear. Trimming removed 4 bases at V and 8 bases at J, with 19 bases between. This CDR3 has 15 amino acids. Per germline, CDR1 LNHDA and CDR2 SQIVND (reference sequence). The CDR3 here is CASSTQYSPEVTQYF. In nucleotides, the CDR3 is TGTGCCAGTAGTACGCAGTACTCGCCTGAGGTTACGCAGTATTTT.

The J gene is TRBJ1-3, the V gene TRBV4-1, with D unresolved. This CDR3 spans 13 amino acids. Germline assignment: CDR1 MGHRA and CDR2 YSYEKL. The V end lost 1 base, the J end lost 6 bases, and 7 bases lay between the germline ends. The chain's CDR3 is CASSQAPENTIYF. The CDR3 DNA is TGCGCCAGCAGCCAAGCTCCTGAAAACACCATATATTTT.

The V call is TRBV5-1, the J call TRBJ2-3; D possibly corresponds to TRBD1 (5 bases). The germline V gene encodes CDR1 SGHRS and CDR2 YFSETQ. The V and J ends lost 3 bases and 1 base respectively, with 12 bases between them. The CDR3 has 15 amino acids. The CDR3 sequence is CASSSQGPRTDTQYF. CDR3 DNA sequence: TGCGCCAGCAGCTCCCAGGGTCCCCGCACAGATACGCAGTATTTT.

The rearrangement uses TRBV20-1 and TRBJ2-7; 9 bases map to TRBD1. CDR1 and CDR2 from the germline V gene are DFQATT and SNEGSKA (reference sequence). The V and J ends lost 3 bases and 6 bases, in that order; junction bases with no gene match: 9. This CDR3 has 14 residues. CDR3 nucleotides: TGCAGTGCTAGGGGATGGGACAGGGCGGGCGAGCAGTACTTC. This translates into CSARGWDRAGEQYF.

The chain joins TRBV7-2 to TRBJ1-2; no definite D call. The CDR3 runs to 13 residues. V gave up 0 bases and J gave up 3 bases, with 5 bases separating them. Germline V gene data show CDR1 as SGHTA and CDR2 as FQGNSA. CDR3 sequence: CASSLAQDYGYTF. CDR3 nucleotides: TGTGCCAGCAGCTTAGCGCAGGACTATGGCTACACCTTC.

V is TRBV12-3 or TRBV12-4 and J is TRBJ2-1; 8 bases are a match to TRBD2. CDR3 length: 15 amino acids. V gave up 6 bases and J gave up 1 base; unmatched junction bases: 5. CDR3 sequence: CASSPGLASYNEQFF. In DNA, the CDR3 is TGTGCCAGCAGCCCTGGACTAGCTTCCTACAATGAGCAGTTCTTC.

The CDR3 DNA sequence: TGTGCCAGCAGAGAGGAGGACAACTCTGGAAACACCATATATTTT. This codes for CASREEDNSGNTIYF. This chain connects TRBV2 to TRBJ1-3, with a tentative D call TRBD1 (5 bases). Trimming pared 6 bases from V and 0 bases from J, leaving 12 bases between. Germline V lookup: CDR1 SNHLY, CDR2 FYNNEI. This CDR3 spans 15 amino acids. Looking up the rest from reference TRBV2 and TRBJ1-3 gives the full variable domain: EPEVTQTPSHQVTQMGQEVILRCVPISNHLYFYWYRQILGQKVEFLVSFYNNEISEKSEIFDDQFSVERPDGSNFTLKIRSTKLEDSAMYFCASREEDNSGNTIYFGEGSWLTVV.

CDR3 amino acids: CASSYSSHTSSEQFF. The CDR3 nucleotides are TGTGCCAGCAGTTACTCGAGTCACACAAGTAGTGAGCAGTTCTTC. The chain is built from TRBV6-5 and TRBJ2-1; no clear D. Germline lookup yields CDR1 MNHEY and CDR2 SVGAGI. The CDR3 loop spans 15 amino acids. V was trimmed by 0 bases and J by 9 bases, leaving 15 bases between them.

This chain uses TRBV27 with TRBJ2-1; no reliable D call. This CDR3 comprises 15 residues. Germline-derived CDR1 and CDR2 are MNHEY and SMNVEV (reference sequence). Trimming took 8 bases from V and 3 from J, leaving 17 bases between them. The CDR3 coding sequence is TGTGCCAGCTCCCTACGACCAGAAATCTACAATGAGCAGTTCTTC. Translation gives CASSLRPEIYNEQFF.

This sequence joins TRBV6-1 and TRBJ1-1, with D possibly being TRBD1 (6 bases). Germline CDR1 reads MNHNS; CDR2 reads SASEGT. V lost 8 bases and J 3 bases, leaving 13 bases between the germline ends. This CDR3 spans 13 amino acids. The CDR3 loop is CASRWGTYTEAFF. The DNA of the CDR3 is TGTGCCAGCCGTTGGGGGACATACACTGAAGCTTTCTTT.